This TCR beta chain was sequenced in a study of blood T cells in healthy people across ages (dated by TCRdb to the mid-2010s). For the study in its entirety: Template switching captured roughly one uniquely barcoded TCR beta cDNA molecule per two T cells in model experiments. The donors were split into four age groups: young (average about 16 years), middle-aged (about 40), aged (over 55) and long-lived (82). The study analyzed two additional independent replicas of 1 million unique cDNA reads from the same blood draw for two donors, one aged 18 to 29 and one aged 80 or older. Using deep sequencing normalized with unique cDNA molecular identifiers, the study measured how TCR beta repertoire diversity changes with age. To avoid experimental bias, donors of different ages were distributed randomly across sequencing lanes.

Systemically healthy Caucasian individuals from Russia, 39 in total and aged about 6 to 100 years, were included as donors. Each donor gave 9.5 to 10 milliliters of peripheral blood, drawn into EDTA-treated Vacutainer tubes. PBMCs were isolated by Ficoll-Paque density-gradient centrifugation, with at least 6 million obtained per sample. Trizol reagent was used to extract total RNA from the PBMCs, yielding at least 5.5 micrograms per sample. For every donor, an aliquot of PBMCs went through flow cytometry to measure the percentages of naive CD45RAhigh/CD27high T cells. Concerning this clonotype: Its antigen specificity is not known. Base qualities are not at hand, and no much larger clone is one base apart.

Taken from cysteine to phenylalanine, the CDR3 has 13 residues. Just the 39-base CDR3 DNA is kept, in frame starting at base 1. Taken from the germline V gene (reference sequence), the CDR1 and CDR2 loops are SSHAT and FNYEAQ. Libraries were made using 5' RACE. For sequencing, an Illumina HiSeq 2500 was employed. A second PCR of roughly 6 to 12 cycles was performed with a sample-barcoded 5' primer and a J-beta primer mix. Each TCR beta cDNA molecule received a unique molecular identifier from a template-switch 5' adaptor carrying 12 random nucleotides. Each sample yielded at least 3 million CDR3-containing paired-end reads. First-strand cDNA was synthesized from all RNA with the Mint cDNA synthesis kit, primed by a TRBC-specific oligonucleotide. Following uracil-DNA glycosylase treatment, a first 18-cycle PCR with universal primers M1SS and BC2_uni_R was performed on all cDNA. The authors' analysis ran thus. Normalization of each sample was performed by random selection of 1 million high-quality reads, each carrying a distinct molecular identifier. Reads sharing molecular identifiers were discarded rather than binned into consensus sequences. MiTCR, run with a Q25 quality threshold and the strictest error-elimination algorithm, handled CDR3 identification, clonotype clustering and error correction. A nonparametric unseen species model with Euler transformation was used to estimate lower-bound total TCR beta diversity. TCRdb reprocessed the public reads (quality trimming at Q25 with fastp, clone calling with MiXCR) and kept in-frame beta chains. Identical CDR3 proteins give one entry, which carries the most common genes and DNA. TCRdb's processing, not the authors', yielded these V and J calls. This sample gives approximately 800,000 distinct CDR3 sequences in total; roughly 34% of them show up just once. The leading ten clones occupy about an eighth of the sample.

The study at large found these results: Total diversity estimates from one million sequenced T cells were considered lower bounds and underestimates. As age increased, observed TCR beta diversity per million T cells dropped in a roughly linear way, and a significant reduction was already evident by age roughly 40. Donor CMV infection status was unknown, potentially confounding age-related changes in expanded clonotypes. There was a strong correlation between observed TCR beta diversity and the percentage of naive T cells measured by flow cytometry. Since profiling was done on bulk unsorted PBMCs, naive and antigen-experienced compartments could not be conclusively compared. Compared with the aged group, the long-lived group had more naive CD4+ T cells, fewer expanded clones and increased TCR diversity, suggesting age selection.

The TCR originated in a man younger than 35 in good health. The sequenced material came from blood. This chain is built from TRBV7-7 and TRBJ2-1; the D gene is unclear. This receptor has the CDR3 CATPQFPYNEQFF. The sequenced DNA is TGTGCTACGCCCCAATTTCCCTACAATGAGCAGTTCTTC.